The present T cell receptor beta chain was sequenced within a study of CD8 T cells in Susac syndrome (dated by TCRdb to between 2018 and 2021). With respect to the entire study: The study used repertoire sequencing to test whether antigen drove CD8+ T cell activation and differentiation in Susac syndrome.

According to the germline V gene (reference sequence), CDR1 reads GTSNPN and CDR2 reads SVGIG. Trimming removed 2 bases from V and 0 bases from J, leaving 8 bases between the germline ends. The CDR3 sequence holds 14 residues, the cysteine and phenylalanine included. The retained sequence is limited to the CDR3, 42 bases, with the frame set at the first base. Here is what the overall study found, with its caveats: The study acknowledged that relatively few individuals were included in the TCR sequencing and HLA analysis.

RNA was extracted using the RNeasy kit, and roughly 0.5 to 1 ug of the RNA was reverse transcribed with random hexamers. The immunoSEQ multiplex PCR assay, covering 54 Vbeta and 13 Jbeta segments, was used to amplify TCR beta CDR3 regions. To correct PCR amplification bias, a synthetic template baseline was used for both primer optimization and computational correction. As for the original processing: Reads were annotated to V, D and J genes according to IMGT and were analyzed with immunoSEQ Analyzer, with only productive sequences retained. Clonality was calculated as one minus the Shannon entropy normalized by log2 of the number of productive unique sequences. For each patient and control, public and private clones were evaluated within the 100 most prevalent clones. Susac-specific clones were defined as absent from healthy and MS cohorts, around 970 published viral clones and other ImmuneACCESS disease sequences. TCRdb itself trimmed the public reads at Q25 with fastp, ran MiXCR and retained productive beta chains. Rows are unified per CDR3 protein, each entry keeping the most common DNA and genes. The V and J calls follow TCRdb's processing rather than the paper's. The sample yields about 200,000 distinct CDR3 sequences; 95% were counted once. Around 0.08% of the sample belongs to the ten largest clones.

With respect to this clonotype: The target of this receptor is not known. It has no much larger one-base neighbor in the sample; base qualities were not kept.

Peripheral blood CD8+ and CD4+ T cells from healthy donors, Susac syndrome patients and multiple sclerosis patients were profiled by high-throughput TCR beta sequencing. Multiple sclerosis controls were treatment-naive patients with stable or active relapsing-remitting disease fulfilling revised McDonald criteria. Bulk CD8+ and CD4+ T cells were purified magnetically by negative isolation, whereas CD8+ TEMRA cells were enriched by FACS. Blood was drawn into EDTA tubes, processed within 24 hours, and PBMCs were isolated by density gradient centrifugation. PBMCs intended for TCR sequencing were cryopreserved in liquid nitrogen and thawed later in a water bath at 37 degrees C. A purity of at least 90% was achieved for sorted or isolated CD4+, CD8+ and CD8+ TEMRA cells.

The chain employs TRBV30 and TRBJ1-5, with the D gene not clear enough to name. The material sequenced was CD4+ T cells from PBMCs. The source is a human donor with multiple sclerosis. For the CDR3, the sequence is CAWSTEYSNQPQHF. The nucleotides are TGTGCCTGGAGTACAGAGTATAGCAATCAGCCCCAGCATTTT.